This passage covers 9 T cell receptor beta chains from one sample sequenced in a study of blood T cell repertoires in COVID-19. Measured with immunoSEQ multiplex PCR; TCRdb has only the in-frame clones, and not every one. The repertoire consists of under 200,000 clones, with about 85% occurring once and the leading ten covering around 2.3%. Sequences were obtained from peripheral blood. The receptors come from a man aged 65 to 79 with active or convalescent COVID-19.

DNA for the CDR3: TGCGCCAGCACAACTAGCGGGGTGGGTGAGCAGTACTTC. Translating it yields CASTTSGVGEQYF. The rearrangement uses TRBV10-2 and TRBJ2-7, with 10 positions matching TRBD2. The CDR3 has 13 residues. Germline V CDR1 and CDR2: WSHSY, SAAADI. J gave up 7 bases and V 7 bases, and 7 bases lay outside the gene matches.

The V gene is TRBV28, the J gene TRBJ2-1, with D possibly being TRBD1 (6 bases). The CDR3 has 16 residues. Trimming pared 7 bases from V and 7 bases from J, leaving 23 bases between. Looked up from germline, CDR1 is MDHEN and CDR2 is SYDVKM. For the CDR3, the DNA is TGTGCCAGCAATCATCCCCCAGGGGAGCTGGGGAATGAGCAGTTCTTC. Its translation is CASNHPPGELGNEQFF.

This chain uses TRBV10-3 with TRBJ1-2; D is uncertain. The germline V gene encodes CDR1 ENHRY and CDR2 SYGVKD. Deletions cut 3 bases from V and 4 bases from J, with 15 bases between. This CDR3 comprises 15 residues. The CDR3 here is CAISDPLGSGYGYTF. CDR3 sequence (DNA): TGTGCCATCAGTGACCCTCTAGGTAGTGGCTATGGCTACACCTTC.

This clone was seen just once. The chain links TRBV25-1 to TRBJ2-5; 8 positions agree with TRBD1. Germline V gives CDR1 MGHDK, CDR2 SYGVNS. The CDR3 is made up of 16 amino acids. V gave up 1 base and J gave up 3 bases; unmatched junction bases: 7. The CDR3 DNA sequence: TGTGCCAGCAGTGAATCGGGCAGGGGGCGAAAAGAGACCCAGTACTTC. It translates to CASSESGRGRKETQYF.

This clone was picked up a small number of times. V usage is TRBV27 and J usage is TRBJ2-1; D perhaps matches TRBD2 (7 bases). Germline V gene sequence: CDR1 MNHEY, CDR2 SMNVEV (reference sequence). The CDR3 covers 13 residues. V gave up 4 bases and J gave up 15 bases, with 19 bases separating them. CDR3 in DNA: TGTGCCAGCAGTTCCTCCGGGACAAGGGAGGGGTTCTTC. This codes for CASSSSGTREGFF.

This clone came up a few times. The chain uses TRBV6-2 or TRBV6-3 and TRBJ1-4; 9 positions agree with TRBD1. The CDR3 loop spans 16 amino acids. With 5 bases clipped from V and 8 bases from J, the junction kept 12 bases outside the gene matches. Germline V gives CDR1 MNHEY, CDR2 SVGEGT. DNA for the CDR3: TGTGCCAGCAGTATAATACAGGGGGCTGCGAAGGAAAAACTGTTTTTT. This codes for CASSIIQGAAKEKLFF.

This clone was detected once. The chain uses TRBV30 and TRBJ1-1, with D possibly TRBD1 on 6 matching bases. This CDR3 is built from 13 residues. From germline, CDR1 is GTSNPN and CDR2 SVGIG (reference sequence). The V and J ends lost 1 base and 1 base respectively, with 7 bases between them. CDR3 amino acids: CAWSGQENTEAFF. CDR3 DNA: TGTGCCTGGAGTGGACAGGAGAACACTGAAGCTTTCTTT.

The chain carries TRBV11-2 and TRBJ2-1, with D possibly matching TRBD1 (5 bases). The germline V gene has CDR1 SGHAT and CDR2 FQNNGV. Trimming removed 5 bases from V and 9 bases from J, with 23 bases in between. This CDR3 has 16 amino acids. The CDR3 reads CASSPMQGYDRVEQFF. The CDR3 nucleotides are TGTGCCAGCAGCCCCATGCAGGGATATGATCGTGTTGAGCAGTTCTTC.

This clone has only one observation. This chain links TRBV3-1 (or the pseudogene TRBV3-2) with TRBJ2-1; no clear D. CDR3 length equals 11 residues. The V gene lost 2 bases and the J gene lost 8 bases, with 4 bases spanning the gap. Per germline, CDR1 LGHDT and CDR2 YNNKEL (reference sequence). The chain's CDR3 is CASSQLYEQFF. CDR3 DNA sequence: TGTGCCAGCAGCCAATTATATGAGCAGTTCTTC.